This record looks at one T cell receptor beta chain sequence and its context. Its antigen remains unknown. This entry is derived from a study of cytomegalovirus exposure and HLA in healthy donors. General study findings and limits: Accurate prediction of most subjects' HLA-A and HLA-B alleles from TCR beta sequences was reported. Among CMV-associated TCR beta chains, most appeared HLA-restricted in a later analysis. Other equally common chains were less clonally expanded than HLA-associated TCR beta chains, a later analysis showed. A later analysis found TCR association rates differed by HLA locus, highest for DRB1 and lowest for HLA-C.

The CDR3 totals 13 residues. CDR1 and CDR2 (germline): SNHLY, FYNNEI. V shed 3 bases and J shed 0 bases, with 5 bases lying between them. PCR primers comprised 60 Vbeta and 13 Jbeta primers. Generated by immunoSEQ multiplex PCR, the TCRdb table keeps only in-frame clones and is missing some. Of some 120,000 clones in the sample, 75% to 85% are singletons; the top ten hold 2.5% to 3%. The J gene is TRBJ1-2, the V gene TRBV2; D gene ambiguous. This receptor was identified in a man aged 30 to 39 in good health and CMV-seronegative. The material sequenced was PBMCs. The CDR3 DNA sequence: TGTGCCAGCAGTGAGGGCACTAACTATGGCTACACCTTC. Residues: CASSEGTNYGYTF.